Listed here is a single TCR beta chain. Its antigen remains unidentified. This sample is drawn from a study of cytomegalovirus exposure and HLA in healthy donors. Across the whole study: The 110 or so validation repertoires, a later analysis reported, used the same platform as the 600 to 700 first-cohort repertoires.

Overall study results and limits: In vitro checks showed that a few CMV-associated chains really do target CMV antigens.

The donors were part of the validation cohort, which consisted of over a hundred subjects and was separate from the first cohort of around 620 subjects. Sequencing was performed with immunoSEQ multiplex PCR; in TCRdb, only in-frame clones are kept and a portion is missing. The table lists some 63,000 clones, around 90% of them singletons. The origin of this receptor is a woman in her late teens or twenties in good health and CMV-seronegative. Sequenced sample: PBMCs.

The CDR3 DNA reads TGTGCCAGCAGTGAACGGGCGGGCCGCTCCTACAATGAGCAGTTCTTC. It yields the protein CASSERAGRSYNEQFF. The chain is built from TRBV25-1 and TRBJ2-1; tentative D call: TRBD2 (5 bases). Germline CDR1 reads MGHDK; CDR2 reads SYGVNS. V was clipped by 2 bases and J by 0 bases, with 11 bases between them. The CDR3 is 16 residues long.